The present T cell receptor beta chain was sequenced within a study of blood T cell repertoires in COVID-19. Study-wide background: The cDNA or gDNA used as material had been derived from T cells, B-cell-depleted T cells, or PBMCs.

In the study's own analysis: Estimation of nucleated cell counts was performed using reference gene primer amplification. This table comes from immunoSEQ multiplex PCR, and its TCRdb copy is limited to in-frame clones, with some not included. The V and J calls and clone size come from that table; D and trimming were worked out from the DNA. The sample holds around 200,000 clones, around 90% seen once. There are 13 residues in the CDR3. Germline V CDR1 and CDR2: SGHAT, FQNNGV. V was pared by 5 bases and J by 6 bases, with 13 bases between. This receptor was identified in a man aged 18 to 29 with acute COVID-19. The sequenced sample was PBMCs or T cells enriched from blood (not recorded which). The rearrangement uses TRBV11-2 and TRBJ1-1; D remains unclear. The CDR3 loop is CASSRLGDPEAFF. The DNA of the CDR3 is TGTGCCAGCAGCCGATTAGGAGATCCTGAAGCTTTCTTT.